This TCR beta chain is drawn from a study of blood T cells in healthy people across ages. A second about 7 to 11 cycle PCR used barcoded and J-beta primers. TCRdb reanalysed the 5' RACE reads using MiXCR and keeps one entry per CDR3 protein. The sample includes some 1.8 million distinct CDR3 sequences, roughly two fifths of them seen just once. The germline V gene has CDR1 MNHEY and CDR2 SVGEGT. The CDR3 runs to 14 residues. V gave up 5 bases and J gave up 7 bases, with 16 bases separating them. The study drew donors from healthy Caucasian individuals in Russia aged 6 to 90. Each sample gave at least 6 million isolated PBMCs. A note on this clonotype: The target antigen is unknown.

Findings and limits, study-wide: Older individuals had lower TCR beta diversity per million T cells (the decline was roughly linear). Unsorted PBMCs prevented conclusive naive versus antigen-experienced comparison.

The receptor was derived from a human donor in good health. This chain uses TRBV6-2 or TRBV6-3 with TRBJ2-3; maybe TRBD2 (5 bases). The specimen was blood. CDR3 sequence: CASSKPRDSNTQYF. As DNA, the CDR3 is TGTGCCAGCAGTAAACCTCGGGATTCCAATACGCAGTATTTT.